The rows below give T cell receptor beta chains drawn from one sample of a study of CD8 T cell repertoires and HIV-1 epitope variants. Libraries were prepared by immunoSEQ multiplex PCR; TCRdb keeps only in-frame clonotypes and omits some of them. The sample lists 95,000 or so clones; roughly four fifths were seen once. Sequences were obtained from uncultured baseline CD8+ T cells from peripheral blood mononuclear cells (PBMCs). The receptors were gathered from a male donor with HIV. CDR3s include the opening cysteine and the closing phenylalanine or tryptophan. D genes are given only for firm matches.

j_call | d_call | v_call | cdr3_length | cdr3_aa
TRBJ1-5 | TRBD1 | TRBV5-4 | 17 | CASSLDGTGLGNQPQHF
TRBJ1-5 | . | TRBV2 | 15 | CASSATGSPQQPQHF
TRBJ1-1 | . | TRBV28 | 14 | CASSLGRTNTEAFF
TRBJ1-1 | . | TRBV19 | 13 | CASSIDRGTEAFF
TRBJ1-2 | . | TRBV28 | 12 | CASSFGVGGYTF
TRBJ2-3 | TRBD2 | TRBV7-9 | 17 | CASSPTRLAGGRDTQYF
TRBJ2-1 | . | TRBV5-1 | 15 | CASSLVGTAYNEQFF
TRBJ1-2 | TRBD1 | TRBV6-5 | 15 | CASSFGTASNYGYTF
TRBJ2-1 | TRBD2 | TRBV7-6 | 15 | CASSLGLAGGNEQFF
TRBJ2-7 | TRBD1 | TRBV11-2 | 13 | CASSTRQGYEQYF
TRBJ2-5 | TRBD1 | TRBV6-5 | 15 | CASSRVGTGVETQYF
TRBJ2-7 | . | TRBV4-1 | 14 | CASSQRGDGDEQYF
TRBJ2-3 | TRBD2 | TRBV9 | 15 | CASSVLAGGTDTQYF
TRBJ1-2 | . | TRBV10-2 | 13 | CASSESNNYGYTF
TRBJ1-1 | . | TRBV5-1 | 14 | CASSLPGSGTEAFF
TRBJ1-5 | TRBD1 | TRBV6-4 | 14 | CADREVKSNQPQHF
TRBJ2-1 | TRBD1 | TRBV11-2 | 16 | CASSPYKTGGRDEQFF
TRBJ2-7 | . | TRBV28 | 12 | CASTNGVGEQYF
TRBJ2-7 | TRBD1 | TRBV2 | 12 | CASSGQGYEQYF
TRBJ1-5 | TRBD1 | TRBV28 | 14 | CASSPRQGDQPQHF
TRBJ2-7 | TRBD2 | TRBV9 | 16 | CASSVSGTTGAYEQYF
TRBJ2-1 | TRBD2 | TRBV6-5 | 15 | CASSPGLAGHNEQFF
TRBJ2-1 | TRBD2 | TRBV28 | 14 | CASSSAGGHNEQFF
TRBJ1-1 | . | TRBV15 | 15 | CATSRDRGENTEAFF
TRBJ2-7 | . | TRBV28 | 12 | CASSLTSYEQYF
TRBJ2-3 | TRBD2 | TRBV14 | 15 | CASDSGTSGTDTQYF
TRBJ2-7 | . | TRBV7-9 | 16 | CASSAPATGLSYEQYF
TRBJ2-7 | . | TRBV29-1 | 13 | CSVDGVGPYEQYF
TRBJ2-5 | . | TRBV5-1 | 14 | CASREATTVETQYF
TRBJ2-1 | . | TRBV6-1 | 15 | CASSEAWPLYNEQFF
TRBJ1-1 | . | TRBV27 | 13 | CASSWSLRTEAFF
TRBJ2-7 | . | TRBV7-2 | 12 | CASSYQTYEQYF
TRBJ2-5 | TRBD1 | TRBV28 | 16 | CASSSLTGGWEETQYF
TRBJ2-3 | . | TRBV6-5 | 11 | CASREIDTQYF
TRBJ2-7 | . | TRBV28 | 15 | CASSPGNEGAYEQYF
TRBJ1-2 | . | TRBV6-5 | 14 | CASSYSGGREGYTF
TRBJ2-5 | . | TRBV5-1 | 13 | CASSFSGVETQYF
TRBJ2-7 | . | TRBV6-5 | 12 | CASPEQLLKQYF
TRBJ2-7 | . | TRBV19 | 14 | CASSTTGYSYEQYF
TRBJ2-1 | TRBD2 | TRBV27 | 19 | CASSPSGLAGRRGYNEQFF
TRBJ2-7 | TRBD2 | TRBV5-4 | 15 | CASSLWSGVPYEQYF
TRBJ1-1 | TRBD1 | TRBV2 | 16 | CASSLDRGHLNTEAFF
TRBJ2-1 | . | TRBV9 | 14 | CASSPWTSGNEQFF
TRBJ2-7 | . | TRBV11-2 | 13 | CASSPGQIYEQYF
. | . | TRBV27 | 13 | CASSFQGRYEQYF
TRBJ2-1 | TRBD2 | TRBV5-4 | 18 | CASSRLAGGPQPYNEQFF
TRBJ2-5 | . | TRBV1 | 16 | CTSSHPDGISQETQYF
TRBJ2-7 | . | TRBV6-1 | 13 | CASRDSPPDEQYF
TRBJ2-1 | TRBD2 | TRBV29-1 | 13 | CSVSAGFYNEQFF
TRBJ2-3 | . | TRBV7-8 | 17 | CASSLVGGHGLTDTQYF
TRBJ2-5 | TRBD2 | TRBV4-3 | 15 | CASSLGLAGGETQYF
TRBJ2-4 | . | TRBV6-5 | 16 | CASSWAGDLAKNIQYF
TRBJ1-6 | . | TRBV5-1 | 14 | CASSWDGLGSPLHF
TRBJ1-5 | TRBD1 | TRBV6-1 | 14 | CASRGTGGHQPQHF